These T cell receptor beta chains were read from a single sample in a study of blood T cell repertoires in COVID-19. The method was immunoSEQ multiplex PCR; TCRdb's version includes in-frame clones alone and lacks a portion of them. Altogether about 300,000 clones are present, approximately 89% being singletons, with the ten largest covering roughly 2.3%. Sequencing was done on a sample of peripheral blood. The receptors were sampled from a woman in her 30s with COVID-19, enrolled during active disease. Both conserved end residues are part of each CDR3. The order of the fields is J gene, D gene, V gene, clone size, CDR3 protein, CDR3 DNA. D genes are given only for firm matches. Some rows mark clone size as missing; the rest say once, few, many or name a class of expanded clone.

TRBJ2-7 | TRBD2 | TRBV2 | NA | CASRGWEGFSYEQYF | TGTGCCAGCAGGGGTTGGGAGGGATTCTCCTACGAGCAGTACTTC
TRBJ1-2 | NA | TRBV30 | NA | CAWKPGANYGYTF | TGTGCCTGGAAACCTGGGGCCAACTATGGCTACACCTTC
TRBJ2-7 | NA | TRBV19 | NA | CASPSKPGDYEQYF | TGTGCCAGCCCATCTAAGCCGGGAGACTACGAGCAGTACTTC
TRBJ1-1 | NA | TRBV18 | NA | CASSPRQDNTEAFF | TGTGCCAGCTCACCACGACAGGACAACACTGAAGCTTTCTTT
TRBJ1-1 | TRBD1 | TRBV5-6 | few | CASRRAGGTEAFF | TGTGCCAGCAGACGAGCAGGGGGTACTGAAGCTTTCTTT
TRBJ1-1 | TRBD1 | TRBV3-1/TRBV3-2 | NA | CASSQGSTGGNTEAFF | TGTGCCAGCAGCCAAGGCTCTACAGGGGGTAACACTGAAGCTTTCTTT
TRBJ2-1 | TRBD2 | TRBV9 | NA | CASSPQGTSGNGEQFF | TGTGCCAGCAGCCCCCAAGGGACTAGCGGGAACGGTGAGCAGTTCTTC
TRBJ2-1 | TRBD2 | TRBV10-3 | NA | CAISWTSGPSSYNEQFF | TGTGCCATCAGTTGGACTAGCGGGCCAAGCTCCTACAATGAGCAGTTCTTC
TRBJ1-5 | NA | TRBV25-1 | NA | CASSESGIAGPQHF | TGTGCCAGCAGTGAATCCGGCATCGCGGGGCCCCAGCATTTT
TRBJ1-2 | TRBD1 | TRBV29-1 | NA | CSVARTGDYTF | TGCAGCGTTGCTAGGACAGGGGACTACACCTTC
TRBJ2-3 | NA | TRBV5-1 | NA | CASSLPEKTDTQYF | TGCGCCAGCAGCTTGCCGGAGAAGACAGATACGCAGTATTTT
TRBJ2-1 | NA | TRBV14 | few | CASSFDRAGIEQFF | TGTGCCAGCAGCTTCGACAGGGCGGGAATTGAGCAGTTCTTC
TRBJ1-1 | TRBD1 | TRBV30 | once | CAPLQGSTEAFF | TGTGCCCCTTTACAGGGGAGCACTGAAGCTTTCTTT
TRBJ1-6 | NA | TRBV28 | NA | CASRHGGGSNSPLHF | TGTGCCAGCAGGCACGGGGGAGGGAGTAATTCACCCCTCCACTTT
TRBJ2-7 | NA | TRBV28 | NA | CASKEQSYEQYF | TGTGCCAGCAAAGAACAGAGCTACGAGCAGTACTTC
TRBJ1-4 | NA | TRBV4-1 | NA | CASSQGVKGGNEKLFF | TGCGCCAGCAGCCAAGGGGTGAAGGGGGGGAATGAAAAACTGTTTTTT
TRBJ2-1 | NA | TRBV6-1 | NA | CASSEQGGLSDEQFF | TGTGCCAGCAGTGAACAGGGAGGACTTTCCGATGAGCAGTTCTTC
TRBJ1-1 | NA | TRBV6-5 | NA | CASSDGQYTEAFF | TGTGCCAGCAGCGACGGACAGTACACTGAAGCTTTCTTT
TRBJ1-1 | TRBD1 | TRBV4-1 | NA | CASSSRDRGRLNTEAFF | TGCGCCAGCAGCTCCCGGGACAGGGGGCGGTTGAACACTGAAGCTTTCTTT
TRBJ2-6 | TRBD1 | TRBV5-1 | NA | CASSLQGATGANVLTF | TGCGCCAGCAGCTTACAGGGGGCGACTGGGGCCAACGTCCTGACTTTC
TRBJ2-7 | TRBD1 | TRBV9 | NA | CASSTTGQAYEQYF | TGTGCCAGCAGCACGACGGGACAGGCCTACGAGCAGTACTTC
TRBJ1-1 | NA | TRBV7-9 | NA | CASSLVQGDEAFF | TGTGCCAGCAGCTTGGTACAGGGAGATGAAGCTTTCTTT
TRBJ2-5 | TRBD2 | TRBV5-4 | once | CASSPDLYGRPQETQYF | TGTGCCAGCAGCCCGGATTTGTACGGGAGGCCCCAAGAGACCCAGTACTTC
TRBJ2-7 | NA | TRBV25-1 | NA | CASRAAGSYEQYF | TGTGCCAGCAGGGCGGCCGGCTCCTACGAGCAGTACTTC
TRBJ2-1 | NA | TRBV6-5 | NA | CASKKFYGNEQFF | TGTGCCAGCAAGAAATTTTACGGGAATGAGCAGTTCTTC